The 8 T cell receptor beta chains below were found in one sample sequenced in a study of blood T cell repertoires in COVID-19. Method: immunoSEQ multiplex PCR; TCRdb's copy keeps in-frame clones and lacks some. The sample yields 200,000 to 250,000 clones, approximately 84% seen once. The specimen sequenced was peripheral blood. Receptor source: a man aged 45 to 65 with COVID-19, enrolled during active disease.

The CDR3 reads CASSTRTGGGEKLFF. CDR3 bases: TGTGCCAGTAGTACCCGGACAGGGGGAGGTGAAAAACTGTTTTTT. V is TRBV19 and J is TRBJ1-4, with TRBD1 matching 10 bases. The CDR3 totals 15 residues. Germline CDR1 is LNHDA and CDR2 is SQIVND (reference sequence). Trimming cost V 4 bases and J 7 bases; bases outside gene matches: 6. Full variable domain (remainder filled in from reference TRBV19 and TRBJ1-4): DGGITQSPKYLFRKEGQNVTLSCEQNLNHDAMYWYRQDPGQGLRLIYYSQIVNDFQKGDIAEGYSVSREKKESFPLTVTSAQKNPTAFYLCASSTRTGGGEKLFFGSGTQLSVL.

This chain connects TRBV5-8 to TRBJ2-5; TRBD1 agrees at 10 bases. This CDR3 has 15 residues. The trim removed 3 bases at V and 4 bases at J, leaving 6 bases unmatched. Germline V gene data show CDR1 as SGHTS and CDR2 as YDEGEE. The CDR3 DNA is TGTGCCAGCAGCTCACGACAGGGGGCGGGAGAGACCCAGTACTTC. Amino acid sequence: CASSSRQGAGETQYF.

The V and J genes are TRBV7-8 and TRBJ1-4; TRBD1 aligns across 9 bases. Trimming removed 1 base from V and 7 bases from J; junction bases left unmatched: 16. The CDR3 spans 19 residues. From germline, CDR1 is SGHVS and CDR2 FQNEAQ. The CDR3 loop is CASSLDPMIGTGFSEKLFF. DNA for the CDR3: TGTGCCAGCAGCTTAGATCCCATGATTGGGACAGGGTTCAGTGAAAAACTGTTTTTT.

V usage is TRBV10-3 and J usage is TRBJ2-7, with D perhaps matching TRBD2 (6 bases). Germline V lookup: CDR1 ENHRY, CDR2 SYGVKD. V lost 6 bases and J lost 1, with 13 bases in between. This CDR3 has 14 amino acids. The CDR3 DNA sequence: TGTGCCATCAGCGGACTACACCGATCCTACGAGCAGTACTTC. Residues: CAISGLHRSYEQYF.

The chain is built from TRBV18 and TRBJ2-2; unclear D gene. Looked up from germline, CDR1 is KGHSH and CDR2 is LQKENI. The CDR3 is made up of 16 amino acids. V was cut by 3 bases and J by 0 bases, with 11 bases left in between. The CDR3 here is CASSPQEYSNTGELFF. The CDR3 nucleotides read TGTGCCAGCTCACCCCAGGAATACTCGAACACCGGGGAGCTGTTTTTT.

V gene TRBV9 combines with J gene TRBJ2-5; TRBD1 agrees at 8 bases. V shed 1 base and J 4 bases; nucleotides not matched to a gene: 6. This CDR3 comprises 15 residues. Per the germline V gene, CDR1 is SGDLS and CDR2 is YYNGEE. This chain's CDR3 is CASSVRGQGPETQYF. CDR3 in DNA: TGTGCCAGCAGCGTACGCGGACAGGGACCAGAGACCCAGTACTTC.

A few counts support this clone. The chain carries TRBV4-2 and TRBJ2-1; 9 positions agree with TRBD2. The CDR3 runs to 15 residues. The junction had 6 bases not matched to a gene; V was cut back by 1 base and J by 8 bases. Germline-derived CDR1 and CDR2 are LGHNA and YNFKEQ. Written as DNA, the CDR3 is TGTGCCAGCAGCCAAGTGCGGGGGGGCGGCGATGAGCAGTTCTTC. Translating gives CASSQVRGGGDEQFF.

CDR3 sequence reads: CASSIAGTGDYTGELFF. In DNA form, the CDR3 reads TGTGCCAGTAGTATAGCCGGGACAGGGGACTACACCGGGGAGCTGTTTTTT. V is TRBV19 and J is TRBJ2-2, with TRBD1 identical over 10 bases. The CDR3 runs 17 residues. After removal of 1 base from V and 3 bases from J, the junction contained 5 bases not matched to a gene. The germline CDR1 and CDR2 sequences are LNHDA and SQIVND (reference sequence).